This T cell receptor (beta chain) is from a study of spatial heterogeneity in lung cancer (dated 2019 in TCRdb). About the study as a whole: The donors were fewer than 90 patients from the lung TRACERx cohort who had early-stage, untreated non-small cell lung cancer. Nonsynonymous mutation counts, determined by whole-exome sequencing of tumor tissue, were related to features of the TCR repertoire. In the raw uncorrected reads, each unique combination of TCR and UMI appeared more than ten times on average. Follow-up PBMC samples were sequenced whenever the samples were available, and the median time to follow-up was about 25 months after resection. TCR alpha and beta repertoires were quantitatively compared across multiple tumor regions, matched nontumor lung and blood in non-small cell lung cancer. Both alpha and beta chains were TCR-sequenced in 200 or so tumor regions, 64 matched nontumor lung samples and around 54 PBMC samples obtained at surgery. More beta-chain than alpha-chain transcripts were consistently detected, likely reflecting higher beta-chain transcript abundance. What the work shows at the level of the full study, not this receptor alone: Only 13 to 15 patients were included in comparisons of baseline and follow-up blood repertoires. Additional single-cell paired TCR alpha and beta sequencing was considered necessary to confirm, at a functional level, the hypothesis that regional TCRs recognize regional mutations. Ubiquitous expanded tumor TCRs were found in blood more often at tumor resection than at routine follow-up.

This clonotype was seen many times. Its antigen specificity is not known. One base away there is no much larger clone; base qualities are not given. The CDR3 goes from the cysteine to the phenylalanine over 14 residues. Just CDR3 DNA is preserved here, 42 bases in frame from base 1. Looking up the germline V gene (reference sequence) yields CDR1 MNHEY and CDR2 SMNVEV. V is clipped by 5 bases and J by 5 bases, and the sequence between their germline boundaries is 13 bases long. Preparation of the library involved 5' RACE. Instrument on record: NextSeq 500. In the TCR library protocol, a unique molecular identifier was attached to each TCR cDNA molecule so that PCR and sequencing errors could be corrected. The published analysis was carried out like this. TCR identification, UMI-based error correction and CDR3 extraction were performed with Decombinator tools. TCRs above a frequency of 2 per 1,000, corresponding to the top 1% of the tumor frequency distribution, were defined as expanded. Each repertoire was subsampled 100 times to 5,000 TCRs, after which Renyi diversity was computed with the R vegan package. CDR3 similarity networks were built from amino acid triplet string-kernel similarity, connecting CDR3s with pairwise similarity above 0.82. TCRdb reprocessing: public reads trimmed at Q25 with fastp, clones called with MiXCR, in-frame beta chains kept. Each CDR3 protein gets just one entry, which takes the most common genes and DNA from the rows behind it. It is TCRdb's table, rather than the study itself, that gives the V and J calls and clone size. This sample comprises under 35,000 distinct CDR3 sequences, less than 6.5% of them detected only once. Clones ranked in the top ten supply approximately 24% of the sample.

Taken with the paper, the label for time point translates to: blood at routine non-recurrence follow-up after resection. Whole RNA extracted from tumor and nontumor lung tissue, or from cryopreserved PBMC samples, was used for TCR sequencing without cell sorting. Only patients with enough RNA available from two or more tumor regions were chosen for TCR sequencing. The TCR comes from a female donor with early-stage non-small cell lung cancer. The source was PBMCs, collected at follow-up. The rearranged chain carries TRBV27 and TRBJ2-1; perhaps TRBD2 is the D gene, with 6 bases matching. DNA sequence: TGTGCCAGCAGTCCCCGGACTACCGACAATGAGCAGTTCTTC. The translation is CASSPRTTDNEQFF.